The 22 T cell receptor beta chains presented below share a single source sample, sequenced in a study of blood T cell repertoires in COVID-19. The repertoire was sequenced with immunoSEQ multiplex PCR; TCRdb's copy has only in-frame clones and lacks some. The data contain nearly 80,000 clones, less than 90% of them singletons. The source material was peripheral blood. All receptors come from a man aged 50 to 60 with acute or convalescent COVID-19.

The chain combines TRBV24-1 with TRBJ2-1; 11 nucleotides line up with TRBD2. Germline CDR1 KGHDR, CDR2 SFDVKD. The V and J ends lost 4 bases and 7 bases, in that order; junction bases with no gene match: 8. This CDR3 region has 16 residues. Written as DNA, the CDR3 is TGTGCCACCAGTGACGTTAGCGGGAGGGCCGTTAATGAGCAGTTCTTC. Translating gives CATSDVSGRAVNEQFF.

V gene TRBV4-1 combines with J gene TRBJ1-2; TRBD1 aligns across 8 bases. The CDR3 is 14 residues long. Germline V CDR1 and CDR2: MGHRA, YSYEKL. The V and J ends lost 4 bases and 3 bases, in that order; junction bases with no gene match: 4. CDR3 loop: CASSLMTGDYGYTF. The CDR3 nucleotides are TGCGCCAGCAGCCTCATGACAGGGGACTATGGCTACACCTTC.

About this clone: This CDR3 is also generated by other DNA sequences in the sample. Here the CDR3 reads CASSLDQGGSSYNSPLHF. DNA for the CDR3: TGTGCCAGCAGCTTAGATCAAGGCGGTAGCTCCTATAATTCACCCCTCCACTTT. The rearrangement links TRBV11-3 to TRBJ1-6; the D is unclear. CDR1 is SGHNT and CDR2 is YENEEA in the germline V gene. This CDR3 is 18 amino acids long. V lost 0 bases and J lost 0, with 12 bases in between.

This clone was detected only once. This chain connects TRBV19 to TRBJ2-6; possible D gene TRBD1, 6 bases. The CDR3 is made up of 18 amino acids. In germline, CDR1 is LNHDA, CDR2 SQIVND (reference sequence). Trimming left V 6 bases short and J 0 bases short, with 18 bases between. The CDR3 sequence is CASRSRQEAFSGANVLTF. The CDR3 DNA reads as TGTGCCAGTAGGTCGAGACAGGAAGCGTTCTCTGGGGCCAACGTCCTGACTTTC.

This clone was seen just once. J is TRBJ2-3 and V is TRBV9, with 7 bases that match TRBD1. The CDR3 length is 14 residues. Germline CDR1 and CDR2: SGDLS and YYNGEE. The ends lost 0 bases at V and 6 bases at J; junction bases unmatched: 4. Here the CDR3 reads CASSVGQGQDTQYF. The DNA for the CDR3 is TGTGCCAGCAGCGTAGGACAGGGTCAGGATACGCAGTATTTT.

V and J are TRBV15 and TRBJ1-1; TRBD1 is a possible D gene (5 bases). Trimming took 1 base from V and 7 from J, leaving 16 bases between them. CDR3 length: 15 amino acids. Germline loops: CDR1 LNHNV, CDR2 YYDKDF (reference sequence). CDR3 in DNA: TGTGCCACCAGCAGAGGGGTTGGGGGGACCGTTGAAGCTTTCTTT. The encoded protein is CATSRGVGGTVEAFF. Together with reference TRBV15 and TRBJ1-1, the CDR3 gives the full variable domain: DAMVIQNPRYQVTQFGKPVTLSCSQTLNHNVMYWYQQKSSQAPKLLFHYYDKDFNNEADTPDNFQSRRPNTSFCFLDIRSPGLGDTAMYLCATSRGVGGTVEAFFGQGTRLTVV.

The chain couples TRBV5-1 to TRBJ2-1; the match to TRBD2 covers 7 bases. V dropped 1 base and J dropped 12; count of bases not matched to a gene: 16. The CDR3 consists of 16 residues. CDR1 and CDR2 from the germline V gene are SGHRS and YFSETQ. CDR3 sequence: CASSLTRLAPSYGQFF. CDR3 nucleotide sequence: TGCGCCAGCAGCTTGACAAGACTAGCTCCCTCCTACGGGCAGTTCTTC. The whole variable domain, remainder taken from reference TRBV5-1 and TRBJ2-1, is KAGVTQTPRYLIKTRGQQVTLSCSPISGHRSVSWYQQTPGQGLQFLFEYFSETQRNKGNFPGRFSGRQFSNSRSEMNVSTLELGDSALYLCASSLTRLAPSYGQFFGPGTRLTVL.

This chain links TRBV14 with TRBJ2-1, with TRBD2 identical over 7 bases. The CDR3 length is 13 residues. The germline V gene has CDR1 SGHDN and CDR2 FVKESK. V gave up 4 bases and J gave up 10 bases; unmatched junction bases: 7. In nucleotides, the CDR3 is TGTGCCAGCAGCCCCTACTGGGGAGGGGAGCAGTTCTTC. Its protein is CASSPYWGGEQFF.

Written as DNA, the CDR3 is TGTGCCAGCAGTTTGCAAGTCGGGTCAATAAATGAGCAGTTCTTC. As protein: CASSLQVGSINEQFF. The V and J genes are TRBV27 and TRBJ2-1; D remains unclear. Trimming pared 3 bases from V and 7 bases from J, leaving 16 bases between. Germline V gene lookup returns CDR1 MNHEY and CDR2 SMNVEV (reference sequence). CDR3 size: 15 residues.

This chain connects TRBV5-1 to TRBJ2-1, with 9 bases aligning to TRBD2. CDR3 length: 16 residues. The V segment lost 0 bases and the J segment 3 bases; nucleotides outside the gene matches: 4. In germline, CDR1 is SGHRS, CDR2 YFSETQ. The CDR3 sequence: CASSLEPSGIYNEQFF. The CDR3 DNA follows: TGCGCCAGCAGCTTGGAGCCTAGCGGGATCTACAATGAGCAGTTCTTC.

This chain joins TRBV18 and TRBJ1-1; D is unresolved. Trimming cost V 3 bases and J 0 bases, with 8 bases left between them. The CDR3 is made up of 14 amino acids. The germline CDR1 and CDR2 sequences are KGHSH and LQKENI. CDR3 amino acids: CASSPRNLNTEAFF. CDR3 DNA sequence: TGTGCCAGCTCACCCAGGAACTTGAACACTGAAGCTTTCTTT. Complete variable domain (other parts from reference TRBV18 and TRBJ1-1): NAGVMQNPRHLVRRRGQEARLRCSPMKGHSHVYWYRQLPEEGLKFMVYLQKENIIDESGMPKERFSAEFPKEGPSILRIQQVVRGDSAAYFCASSPRNLNTEAFFGQGTRLTVV.

This clone was found once. This chain joins TRBV12-3 or TRBV12-4 and TRBJ1-2; D remains ambiguous. The CDR3 is 13 residues long. V lost 1 base and J lost 5, with 8 bases in between. The CDR3, as DNA: TGTGCCAGCAGTTTAGGGCAGATTTATGGCTACACCTTC. Protein sequence: CASSLGQIYGYTF.

V usage is TRBV30 and J usage is TRBJ1-2; tentative D call: TRBD1 (6 bases). V shed 2 bases and J shed 0 bases, with 7 bases lying between them. The CDR3 length is 13 residues. From germline, CDR1 is GTSNPN and CDR2 SVGIG (reference sequence). Here the CDR3 DNA reads TGTGCCTGGAGTCCAGGGGCTAACTATGGCTACACCTTC. Amino acid sequence: CAWSPGANYGYTF.

V and J are TRBV5-1 and TRBJ2-3, with 8 nucleotides matching TRBD2. The CDR3 runs 16 residues. The germline gives CDR1 SGHRS, CDR2 YFSETQ. J lost 6 bases, V lost 0 bases, and 9 bases had no gene match. CDR3 protein: CASSLALVPGGDTQYF. The CDR3 nucleotides read TGCGCCAGCAGCTTGGCACTAGTGCCGGGAGGGGATACGCAGTATTTT.

The chain combines TRBV7-8 with TRBJ2-1; possibly TRBD2 for D (5 bases). Germline V gives CDR1 SGHVS, CDR2 FQNEAQ. The CDR3 has 10 residues. The V gene lost 11 bases and the J gene lost 8 bases, with 10 bases spanning the gap. For the CDR3, the DNA is TGTGCCCTCGGGGTCCATGAGCAGTTCTTC. Its protein is CALGVHEQFF.

Relative to its sample, this clone is medium-sized. The chain recombines TRBV30 with TRBJ2-7, with TRBD1 matching over 9 bases. Germline V gene sequence: CDR1 GTSNPN, CDR2 SVGIG (reference sequence). This CDR3 is built from 14 residues. Germline trimming cut 4 bases from V and 3 bases from J; bases unmatched to any gene: 7. Here the CDR3 reads CAWTPGQGIYEQYF. The CDR3 coding sequence is TGTGCCTGGACACCGGGACAGGGTATCTACGAGCAGTACTTC.

Worth noting for this clone: The junction and the germline gene differ at one end; a read error may be behind it. The CDR3 region has the DNA TGTGCCAGCAGCTTGGGACAGGGGGCTAGGTTGAACTTTGGCTACACCTTC. Protein product: CASSLGQGARLNFGYTF. The chain joins TRBV5-6 to TRBJ1-2, with 10 bases identical to TRBD1. Looked up from germline, CDR1 is SGHDT and CDR2 is YYEEEE. The CDR3 extends over 17 amino acids.

The chain is built from TRBV30 and TRBJ1-2, with D tentatively TRBD1 (5 bases). The germline gives CDR1 GTSNPN, CDR2 SVGIG (reference sequence). Trimming stripped 1 base from V and 5 bases from J, with 26 bases between. The CDR3 sequence is 18 residues long. CDR3: CAWSENLYRRDRPYGYTF. Here the CDR3 DNA reads TGTGCCTGGAGTGAAAACTTATACCGCCGTGACAGACCATATGGCTACACCTTC.

This clone was counted a single time. The V and J genes are TRBV4-1 and TRBJ2-3; TRBD2 matches at 11 bases. The CDR3 runs 18 residues. The V segment lost 5 bases and the J segment 1 base; nucleotides outside the gene matches: 11. Germline CDR1 reads MGHRA; CDR2 reads YSYEKL. The CDR3 sequence: CASSKYSGRGLGTDTQYF. The CDR3 nucleotides read TGCGCCAGCAGCAAGTATAGCGGGAGGGGGCTCGGCACAGATACGCAGTATTTT.

This chain links TRBV2 with TRBJ1-1; D ambiguous. This CDR3 is 11 amino acids long. V lost 8 bases, J lost 11 bases, and 15 bases lay in between. Germline loops: CDR1 SNHLY, CDR2 FYNNEI. CDR3 nucleotide sequence: TGTGCCAGCGGCAGCGCCCCTGTGGCTTTCTTT. As protein: CASGSAPVAFF.

The chain carries TRBV24-1 and TRBJ2-6; 8 nucleotides agree with TRBD1. In germline, CDR1 is KGHDR, CDR2 SFDVKD. The CDR3 spans 16 residues. V shed 4 bases and J 12 bases; nucleotides not matched to a gene: 13. CDR3 sequence: CATSDPGQGRASVLTF. The CDR3 DNA is TGTGCCACCAGTGACCCCGGACAGGGAAGGGCGTCCGTCCTGACTTTC.

The chain is built from TRBV11-3 and TRBJ2-1; no clear D gene. The V gene lost 1 base and the J gene lost 0 bases, with 4 bases spanning the gap. This CDR3 spans 14 amino acids. Germline V gene lookup returns CDR1 SGHNT and CDR2 YENEEA. CDR3 amino acids: CASSLVSSYNEQFF. The DNA for the CDR3 is TGTGCCAGCAGCTTAGTTAGCTCCTACAATGAGCAGTTCTTC.